The entry that follows covers one T cell receptor beta chain sequence. Unique molecular identifiers were incorporated when the TCRbeta library was constructed. TCRdb reprocessed the PCR reads with MiXCR, giving one entry per CDR3 protein. The sample carries 350,000 to 400,000 distinct CDR3 sequences, about 14% recorded once. V gave up 7 bases and J gave up 7 bases, with 19 bases separating them. The CDR3 contains 13 residues. Per germline, CDR1 DFQATT and CDR2 SNEGSKA (reference sequence). This sample is part of a study of T-cell reconstitution after alpha-beta-depleted transplantation in children. The chain is built from TRBV20-1 and TRBJ2-5; D remains unclear. The sequence came from a human donor who donated a stem cell graft to a child with Fanconi anemia. The sample was PBMCs, taken from the stem cell graft. CDR3 nucleotide sequence: TGCAGTGTTGATCCTCGACTCCTACGGACCCAGTACTTC. Translated, it gives CSVDPRLLRTQYF.